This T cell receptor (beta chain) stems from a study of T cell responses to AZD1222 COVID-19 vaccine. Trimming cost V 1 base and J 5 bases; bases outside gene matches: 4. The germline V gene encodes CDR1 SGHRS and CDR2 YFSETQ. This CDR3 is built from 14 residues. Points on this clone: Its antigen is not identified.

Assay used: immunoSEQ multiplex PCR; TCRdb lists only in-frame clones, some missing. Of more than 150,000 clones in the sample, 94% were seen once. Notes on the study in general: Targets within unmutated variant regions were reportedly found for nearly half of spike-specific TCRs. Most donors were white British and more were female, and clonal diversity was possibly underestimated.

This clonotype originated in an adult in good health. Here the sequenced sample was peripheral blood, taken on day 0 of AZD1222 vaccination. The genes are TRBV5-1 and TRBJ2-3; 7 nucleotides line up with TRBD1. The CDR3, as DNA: TGCGCCAGCAGCTTGAGTAGGGGGCAAGATACGCAGTATTTT. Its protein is CASSLSRGQDTQYF.